This T cell receptor (beta chain) is drawn from a study of response to subunit inactivated influenza vaccine. Via MiXCR, TCRdb re-called the RT-PCR reads, giving one row per CDR3 protein. This sample carries about 500,000 distinct CDR3 sequences, approximately 15% of them seen once, and the ten largest clones take 3%. Points from the study as a whole: The authors offered the suggestion that each seasonal influenza vaccination recruits few new T cells.

Of note for this clonotype: Its antigen is still unknown.

The receptor comes from a man between 50 and 75 years old who received an inactivated influenza vaccine. Here the sequenced sample was CD4+ T cells sorted from PBMCs, taken approximately 25 months after vaccination.

The CDR3 here is CSARDPARWVSGYTF. CDR3 nucleotide sequence: TGCAGTGCTAGAGATCCGGCTCGATGGGTCAGTGGCTACACCTTC. V usage is TRBV20-1 and J usage is TRBJ1-2; D gene uncertain. CDR3 length: 15 residues. V dropped 0 bases and J dropped 7 bases, with 18 bases sitting between them. CDR1 is DFQATT, CDR2 SNEGSKA, per germline (reference sequence).